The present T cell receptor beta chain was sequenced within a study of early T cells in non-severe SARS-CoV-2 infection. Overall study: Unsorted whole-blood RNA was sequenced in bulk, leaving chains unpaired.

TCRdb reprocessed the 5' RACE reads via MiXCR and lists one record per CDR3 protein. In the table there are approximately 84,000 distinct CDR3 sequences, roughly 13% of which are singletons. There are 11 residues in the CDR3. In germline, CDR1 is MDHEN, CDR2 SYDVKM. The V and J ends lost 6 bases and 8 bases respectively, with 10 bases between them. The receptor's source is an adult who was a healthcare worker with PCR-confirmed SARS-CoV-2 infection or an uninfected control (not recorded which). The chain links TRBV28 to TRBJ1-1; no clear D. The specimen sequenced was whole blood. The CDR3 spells CASSARREAFF. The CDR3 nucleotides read TGTGCCAGCAGCGCGCGTAGGGAAGCTTTCTTT.